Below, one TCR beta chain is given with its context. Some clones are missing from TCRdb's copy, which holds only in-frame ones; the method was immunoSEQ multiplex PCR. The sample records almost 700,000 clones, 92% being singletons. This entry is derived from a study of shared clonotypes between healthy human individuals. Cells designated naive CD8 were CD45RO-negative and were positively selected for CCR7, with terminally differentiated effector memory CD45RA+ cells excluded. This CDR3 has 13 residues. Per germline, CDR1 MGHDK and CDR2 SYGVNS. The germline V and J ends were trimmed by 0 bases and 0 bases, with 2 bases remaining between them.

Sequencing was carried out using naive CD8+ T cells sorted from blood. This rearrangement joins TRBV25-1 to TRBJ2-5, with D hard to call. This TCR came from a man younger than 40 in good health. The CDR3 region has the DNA TGTGCCAGCAGTGAATACAACCAAGAGACCCAGTACTTC. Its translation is CASSEYNQETQYF.